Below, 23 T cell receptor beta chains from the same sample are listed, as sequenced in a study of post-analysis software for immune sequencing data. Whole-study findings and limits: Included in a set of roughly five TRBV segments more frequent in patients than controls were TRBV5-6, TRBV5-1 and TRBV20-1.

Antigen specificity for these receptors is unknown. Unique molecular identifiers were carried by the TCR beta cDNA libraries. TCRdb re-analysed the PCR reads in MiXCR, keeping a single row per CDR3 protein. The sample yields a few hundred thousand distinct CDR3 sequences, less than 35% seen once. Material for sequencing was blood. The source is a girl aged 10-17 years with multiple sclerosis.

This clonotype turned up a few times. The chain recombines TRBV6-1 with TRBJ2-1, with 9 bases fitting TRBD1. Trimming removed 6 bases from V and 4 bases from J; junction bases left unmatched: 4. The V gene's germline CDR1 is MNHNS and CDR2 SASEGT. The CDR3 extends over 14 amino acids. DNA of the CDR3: TGTGCCAGCAGGGGGACAGGGTTATACAATGAGCAGTTCTTC. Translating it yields CASRGTGLYNEQFF.

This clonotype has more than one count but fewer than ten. The CDR3 nucleotides read TGTGCCAGCAGACCAGGGTTTGGTGAGCAGTTCTTC. This translates into CASRPGFGEQFF. The chain carries TRBV12-3 or TRBV12-4 and TRBJ2-1; D is perhaps TRBD1 (5 bases). V was pared by 6 bases and J by 9 bases, with 12 bases between. The CDR3 extends over 12 amino acids.

In nucleotides, the CDR3 is TGCGCCAGCAGCCAAACTAGCGGGAGATACAATGAGCAGTTCTTC. Translation gives CASSQTSGRYNEQFF. The chain recombines TRBV4-3 with TRBJ2-1, with 11 bases identical to TRBD2. Losses at the gene ends were 2 bases for V and 4 bases for J; bases not matched to a gene: 1. The CDR3 contains 15 residues. Germline CDR1 is LGHNA and CDR2 is YSLEER.

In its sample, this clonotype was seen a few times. CDR3 DNA: TGTGCCAGCAGCCAGACCGGGACTAGCGGGGAGACCCAGTACTTC. The encoded protein is CASSQTGTSGETQYF. This chain uses TRBV3-1 with TRBJ2-7; 12 bases are shared with TRBD2. The closer fit of TRBJ2-5 to the DNA end suggests the J call may be wrong. The CDR3 length is 15 residues. Germline lookup yields CDR1 LGHDT and CDR2 YNNKEL (reference sequence).

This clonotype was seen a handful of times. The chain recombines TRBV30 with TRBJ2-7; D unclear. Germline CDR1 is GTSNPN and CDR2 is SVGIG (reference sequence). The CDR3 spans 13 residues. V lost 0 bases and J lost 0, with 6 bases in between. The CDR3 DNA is TGTGCCTGGAGTGTACTGAGCTCCTACGAGCAGTACTTC. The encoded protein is CAWSVLSSYEQYF.

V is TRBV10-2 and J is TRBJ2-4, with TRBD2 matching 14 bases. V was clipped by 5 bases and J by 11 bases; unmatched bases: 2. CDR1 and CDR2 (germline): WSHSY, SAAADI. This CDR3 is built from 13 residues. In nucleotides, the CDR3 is TGCGCCAGCAGTACGACTAGCGGGGGGGTTCAGTACTTC. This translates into CASSTTSGGVQYF.

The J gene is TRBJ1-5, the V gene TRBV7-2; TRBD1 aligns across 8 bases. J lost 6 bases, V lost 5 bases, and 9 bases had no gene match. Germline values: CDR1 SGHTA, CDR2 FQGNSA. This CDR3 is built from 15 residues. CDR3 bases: TGTGCCAGCAGCCCTCGGACAGGGTGGGGTCAGCCCCAGCATTTT. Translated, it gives CASSPRTGWGQPQHF.

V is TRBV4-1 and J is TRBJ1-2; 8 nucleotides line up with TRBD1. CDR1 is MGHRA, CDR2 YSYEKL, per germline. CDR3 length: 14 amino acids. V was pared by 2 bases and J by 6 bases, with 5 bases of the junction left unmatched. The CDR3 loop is CASSQPLDRDGYTF. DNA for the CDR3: TGCGCCAGCAGCCAACCTCTGGACAGGGATGGCTACACCTTC.

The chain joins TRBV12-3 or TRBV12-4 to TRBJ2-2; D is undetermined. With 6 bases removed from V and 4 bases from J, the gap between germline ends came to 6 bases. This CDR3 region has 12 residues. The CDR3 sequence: CASRSLTGELFF. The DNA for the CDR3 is TGTGCCAGCAGGTCTCTCACCGGGGAGCTGTTTTTT.

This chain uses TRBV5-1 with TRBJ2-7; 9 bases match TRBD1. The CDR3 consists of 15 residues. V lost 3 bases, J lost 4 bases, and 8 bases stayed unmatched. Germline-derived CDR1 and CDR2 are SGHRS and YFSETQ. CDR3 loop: CASSWLGTGIYEQYF. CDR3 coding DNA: TGCGCCAGCAGCTGGTTGGGGACAGGGATTTACGAGCAGTACTTC.

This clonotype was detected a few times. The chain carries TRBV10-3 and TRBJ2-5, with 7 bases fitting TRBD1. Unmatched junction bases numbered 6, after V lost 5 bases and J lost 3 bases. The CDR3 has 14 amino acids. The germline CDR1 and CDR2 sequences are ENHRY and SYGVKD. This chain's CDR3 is CAISQRQGEETQYF. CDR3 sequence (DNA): TGTGCCATCAGTCAGAGACAGGGAGAAGAGACCCAGTACTTC.

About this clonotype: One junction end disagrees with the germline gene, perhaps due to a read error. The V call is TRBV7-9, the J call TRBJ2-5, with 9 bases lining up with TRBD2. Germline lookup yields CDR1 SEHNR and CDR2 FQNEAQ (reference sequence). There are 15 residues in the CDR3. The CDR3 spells CASSLSPSGVETRYF. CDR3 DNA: TGTGCCAGCAGCTTGTCCCCTAGCGGGGTAGAGACCCGGTACTTC. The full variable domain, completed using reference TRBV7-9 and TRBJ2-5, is DTGVSQNPRHKITKRGQNVTFRCDPISEHNRLYWYRQTLGQGPEFLTYFQNEAQLEKSRLLSDRFSAERPKGSFSTLEIQRTEQGDSAMYLCASSLSPSGVETRYFGPGTRLLVL.

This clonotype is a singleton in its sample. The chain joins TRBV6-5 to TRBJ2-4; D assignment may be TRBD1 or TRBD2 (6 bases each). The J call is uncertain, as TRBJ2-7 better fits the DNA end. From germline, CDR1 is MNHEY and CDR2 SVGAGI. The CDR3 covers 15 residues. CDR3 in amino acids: CASSYGEDSPYEQYF. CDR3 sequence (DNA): TGTGCCAGCAGTTACGGGGAGGACAGCCCCTACGAGCAGTACTTC.

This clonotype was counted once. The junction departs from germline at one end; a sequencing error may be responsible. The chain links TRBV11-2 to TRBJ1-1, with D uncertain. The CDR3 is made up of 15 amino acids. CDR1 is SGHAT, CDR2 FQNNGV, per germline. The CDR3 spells CASGLVGPMNTEAFF. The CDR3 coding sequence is TGTGCCAGCGGCTTAGTCGGCCCAATGAACACTGAAGCTTTCTTT.

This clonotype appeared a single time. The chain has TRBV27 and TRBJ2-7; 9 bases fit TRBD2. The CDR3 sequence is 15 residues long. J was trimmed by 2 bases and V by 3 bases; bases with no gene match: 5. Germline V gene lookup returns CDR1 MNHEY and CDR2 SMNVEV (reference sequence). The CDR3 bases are TGTGCCAGCAGTTTCAATACTAGCGGGCCCTACGAGCAGTACTTC. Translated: CASSFNTSGPYEQYF.

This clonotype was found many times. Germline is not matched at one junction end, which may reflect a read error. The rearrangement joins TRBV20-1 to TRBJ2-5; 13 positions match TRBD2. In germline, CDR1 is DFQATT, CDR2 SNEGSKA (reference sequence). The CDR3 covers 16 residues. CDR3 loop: CSARGTSGDIQETQYF. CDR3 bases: TGCAGTGCGAGAGGGACTAGCGGGGACATCCAAGAGACCCAGTACTTC.

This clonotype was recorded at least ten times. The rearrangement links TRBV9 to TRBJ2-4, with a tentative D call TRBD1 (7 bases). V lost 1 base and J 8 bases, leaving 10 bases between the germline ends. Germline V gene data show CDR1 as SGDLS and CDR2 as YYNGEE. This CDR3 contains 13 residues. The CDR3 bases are TGTGCCAGCAGCGTACAGGGGGAGGACATTCAGTACTTC. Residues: CASSVQGEDIQYF.

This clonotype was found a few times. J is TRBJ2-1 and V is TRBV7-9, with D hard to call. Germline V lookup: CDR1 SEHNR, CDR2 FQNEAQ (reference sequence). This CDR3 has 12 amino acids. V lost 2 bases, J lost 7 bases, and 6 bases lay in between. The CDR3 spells CASSLQPNEQFF. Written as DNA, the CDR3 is TGTGCCAGCAGCTTACAGCCAAATGAGCAGTTCTTC.

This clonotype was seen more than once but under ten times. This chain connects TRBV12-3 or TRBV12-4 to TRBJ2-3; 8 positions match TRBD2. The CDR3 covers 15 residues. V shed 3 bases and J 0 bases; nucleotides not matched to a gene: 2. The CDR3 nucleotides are TGTGCCAGCAGTTTCGTAGCGGGGAGCACAGATACGCAGTATTTT. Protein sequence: CASSFVAGSTDTQYF.

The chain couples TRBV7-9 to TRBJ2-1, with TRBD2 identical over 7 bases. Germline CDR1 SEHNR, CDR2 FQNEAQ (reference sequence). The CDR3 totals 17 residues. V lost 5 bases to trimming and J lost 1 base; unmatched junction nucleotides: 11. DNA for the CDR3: TGTGCCAGCAGCCCAGGGAGGAGCGGGGATTCCTACAATGAGCAGTTCTTC. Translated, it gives CASSPGRSGDSYNEQFF.

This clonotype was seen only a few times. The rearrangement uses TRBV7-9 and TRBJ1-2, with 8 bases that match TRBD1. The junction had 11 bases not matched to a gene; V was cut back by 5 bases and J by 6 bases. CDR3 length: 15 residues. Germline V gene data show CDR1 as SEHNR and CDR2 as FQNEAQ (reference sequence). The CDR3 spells CASSRGTGGDHGYTF. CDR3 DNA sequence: TGTGCCAGCAGCCGAGGGACAGGCGGTGATCATGGCTACACCTTC. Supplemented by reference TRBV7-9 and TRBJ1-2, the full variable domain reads DTGVSQNPRHKITKRGQNVTFRCDPISEHNRLYWYRQTLGQGPEFLTYFQNEAQLEKSRLLSDRFSAERPKGSFSTLEIQRTEQGDSAMYLCASSRGTGGDHGYTFGSGTRLTVV.

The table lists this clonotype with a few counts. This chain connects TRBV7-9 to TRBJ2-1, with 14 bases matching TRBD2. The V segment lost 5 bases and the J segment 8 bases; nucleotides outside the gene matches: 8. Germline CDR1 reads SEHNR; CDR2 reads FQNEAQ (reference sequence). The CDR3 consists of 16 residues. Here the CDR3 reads CASSTWTSGGFDEQFF. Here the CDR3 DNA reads TGTGCCAGCAGCACCTGGACTAGCGGGGGGTTCGATGAGCAGTTCTTC.

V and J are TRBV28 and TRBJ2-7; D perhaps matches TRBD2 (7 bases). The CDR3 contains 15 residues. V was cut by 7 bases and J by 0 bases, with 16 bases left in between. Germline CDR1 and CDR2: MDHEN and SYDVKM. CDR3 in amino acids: CASKLGGTSSYEQYF. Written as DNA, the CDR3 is TGTGCCAGCAAACTCGGGGGGACAAGCTCCTACGAGCAGTACTTC. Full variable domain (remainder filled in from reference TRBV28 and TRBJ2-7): DVKVTQSSRYLVKRTGEKVFLECVQDMDHENMFWYRQDPGLGLRLIYFSYDVKMKEKGDIPEGYSVSREKKERFSLILESASTNQTSMYLCASKLGGTSSYEQYFGPGTRLTVT.